A selection of T cell receptor beta chains follows, all from one sample in a study of blood T cell repertoires in COVID-19. Profiling relied on immunoSEQ multiplex PCR, and the TCRdb table lists in-frame clones only, not all of them. The table includes about 190,000 clones, around 90% detected once. Specimen: peripheral blood. These receptors were taken from a man aged 45-65 years with acute or convalescent COVID-19. Each CDR3 is given with its conserved first and last residue.

CASSRVLAGGQEQYF,TRBV4-1,TRBJ2-7
CAISVRASNTEAFF,TRBV10-3,TRBJ1-1
CASSQDHPTGTEDTDTQYF,TRBV4-3,TRBJ2-3
CASSPFSRVTKNNNEQFF,TRBV18,TRBJ2-1
CASSYERTYYNEQFF,TRBV6-6,TRBJ2-1
CASSSGTGNHRETQYF,TRBV7-7,TRBJ2-5
CASSLRTGGQETQYF,TRBV13,TRBJ2-5
CASSFGLAEDTQYF,TRBV11-2,TRBJ2-3
CASSQGPLEQYF,TRBV3-1/TRBV3-2,TRBJ2-7
CASKYSEILAKNIQYF,TRBV2,TRBJ2-4
CASSIGGNRNTEAFF,TRBV19,TRBJ1-1
CASSSSGGPSNEQFF,TRBV27,TRBJ2-1
CASSPKGDTQYF,TRBV7-8,TRBJ2-3
CASSFRTGKDNEQFF,TRBV7-8,TRBJ2-1
CASSHLGGGEKLFF,TRBV6-5,TRBJ1-4
CASSLDSNTEAFF,TRBV7-2,TRBJ1-1
CASSLGNAGQPQHF,TRBV6-5,TRBJ1-5
CASSLTDNSPLHF,TRBV5-5,TRBJ1-6
CASSQEQGETFSGNTIYF,TRBV14,TRBJ1-3
CASSTDRGGTGELFF,TRBV19,TRBJ2-2
CASSLEGQVNYGYTF,TRBV5-1,TRBJ1-2
CASSLRQGNQPQHF,TRBV27,TRBJ1-5
CASSPTRLAGALGEQFF,TRBV7-2,TRBJ2-1
CASARGGALGPDTQYF,TRBV4-1,TRBJ2-3
CAISESIRAGNTGELFF,TRBV10-3,TRBJ2-2
CASSLEARGNTEAFF,TRBV7-6,TRBJ1-1
CASSSLNRGTQYF,TRBV5-1,TRBJ2-4
CASSKGTGNQPQHF,TRBV13,TRBJ1-5
CASSQPGTGGVNEQFF,TRBV7-2,TRBJ2-1
CASSPGQGTDTQYF,TRBV19,TRBJ2-3
CASSQDGLRTDTQYF,TRBV4-1,TRBJ2-3
CASKGERYRVGANVLTF,TRBV2,TRBJ2-6
CASSIGQGWNTIYF,TRBV19,TRBJ1-3
CASCRQGNQPQHF,TRBV28,TRBJ1-5
CASSPRVTTGELFF,TRBV9,TRBJ2-2
CSGHRGPAQHF,TRBV20-1,TRBJ1-5
CASSPSPGTPNTGELFF,TRBV18,TRBJ2-2
CASSTYSGSSYNEQFF,TRBV5-1,TRBJ2-1
CASSESRQNNSPLHF,TRBV2,TRBJ1-6
CASGLLRGDYGYTF,TRBV28,TRBJ1-2
CASSRPEGLAVDNEQFF,TRBV4-2,TRBJ2-1
CASSTDTIQPQHF,TRBV19,TRBJ1-5
CASLDGGNGYTF,TRBV6-5,TRBJ1-2